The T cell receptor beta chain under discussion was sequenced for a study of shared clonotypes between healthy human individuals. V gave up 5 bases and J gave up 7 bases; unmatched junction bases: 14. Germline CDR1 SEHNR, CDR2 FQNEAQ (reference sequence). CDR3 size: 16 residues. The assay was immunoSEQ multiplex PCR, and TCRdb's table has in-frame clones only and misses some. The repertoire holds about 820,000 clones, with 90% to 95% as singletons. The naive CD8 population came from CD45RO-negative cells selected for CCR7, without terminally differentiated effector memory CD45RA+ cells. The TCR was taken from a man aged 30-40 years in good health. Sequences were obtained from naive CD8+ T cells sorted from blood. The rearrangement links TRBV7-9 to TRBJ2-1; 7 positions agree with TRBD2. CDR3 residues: CASSPPGRAQGNEQFF. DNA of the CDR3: TGTGCCAGCAGCCCCCCGGGGAGGGCCCAAGGGAATGAGCAGTTCTTC.